This entry lists 27 T cell receptor beta chains sequenced from one sample in a study of response to subunit inactivated influenza vaccine. MiXCR was run by TCRdb on the RT-PCR reads, yielding one entry per CDR3 protein. Of around 850,000 distinct CDR3 sequences listed, about 18% are singletons. The sample was PBMCs from blood, taken 4 to 6 days after vaccination. The origin of the receptors is a man aged 50 to 60 who received an inactivated influenza vaccine.

The chain has TRBV28 and TRBJ2-7; 12 nucleotides align to TRBD2. This CDR3 is built from 15 residues. Trimming removed 3 bases from V and 2 bases from J; junction bases left unmatched: 2. Germline V gene sequence: CDR1 MDHEN, CDR2 SYDVKM. Here the CDR3 reads CASSFWTSGTYEQYF. CDR3 bases: TGTGCCAGCAGTTTTTGGACTAGCGGGACCTACGAGCAGTACTTC.

The DNA of the CDR3 is TGTGCCAGCAGCTTAACGGCTAGCGTCCACAATGAGCAGTTCTTC. This encodes CASSLTASVHNEQFF. The gene calls are TRBV11-2 and TRBJ2-1; TRBD2 is a possible D gene (6 bases). This CDR3 comprises 15 residues. Germline CDR1 is SGHAT and CDR2 is FQNNGV. V shed 2 bases and J shed 5 bases, with 13 bases lying between them.

The chain carries TRBV5-1 and TRBJ2-7; 10 nucleotides line up with TRBD1. CDR1 SGHRS and CDR2 YFSETQ come from the germline V gene. The ends lost 4 bases at V and 0 bases at J; junction bases unmatched: 10. The CDR3 has 17 amino acids. CDR3 region: CASSPTLRTGGSYEQYF. DNA for the CDR3: TGCGCCAGCAGCCCAACCCTACGGACAGGGGGCTCCTACGAGCAGTACTTC.

This clonotype has more than one count but fewer than ten. The rearrangement joins TRBV27 to TRBJ2-3, with 7 bases fitting TRBD2. This CDR3 is built from 13 residues. With 5 bases clipped from V and 12 bases from J, the junction kept 11 bases outside the gene matches. Germline CDR1 MNHEY, CDR2 SMNVEV (reference sequence). CDR3 sequence (DNA): TGTGCCAGCAGTCCCCAGTCGGGGAGGGTACAGTATTTT. As protein: CASSPQSGRVQYF.

V is TRBV12-3 or TRBV12-4 and J is TRBJ1-3; a weak D match, TRBD1 (6 bases). Trimming cost V 4 bases and J 0 bases, with 10 bases left between them. The CDR3 is 15 residues long. This CDR3 is CASSSYRDSGNTIYF. The CDR3 DNA sequence: TGTGCCAGCAGTTCATACAGGGACTCTGGAAACACCATATATTTT.

This chain connects TRBV7-9 to TRBJ2-3, with D perhaps TRBD1 (6 bases). The length of the CDR3 is 15 residues. V lost 4 bases and J lost 3, with 14 bases in between. Germline CDR1 SEHNR, CDR2 FQNEAQ (reference sequence). CDR3 nucleotides: TGTGCCAGCAGCTACCGGCAGGGGTCGACAGATACGCAGTATTTT. Protein product: CASSYRQGSTDTQYF. Combining the CDR3 with reference TRBV7-9 and TRBJ2-3 gives the whole variable domain DTGVSQNPRHKITKRGQNVTFRCDPISEHNRLYWYRQTLGQGPEFLTYFQNEAQLEKSRLLSDRFSAERPKGSFSTLEIQRTEQGDSAMYLCASSYRQGSTDTQYFGPGTRLTVL.

This clonotype was counted once. V is TRBV4-1 and J is TRBJ2-2; 9 bases fit TRBD1. The CDR3 is made up of 16 amino acids. The germline V gene has CDR1 MGHRA and CDR2 YSYEKL. The trim removed 1 base at V and 7 bases at J, leaving 7 bases unmatched. The CDR3 DNA reads as TGCGCCAGCAGCCAAGCCACAGGGGGCTTTGTCGGGGAGCTGTTTTTT. It is translated as CASSQATGGFVGELFF.

This clonotype has at least ten counts. The chain joins TRBV5-1 to TRBJ1-2; tentatively, D is TRBD1 (6 bases). The CDR3 runs to 14 residues. Germline V gene data show CDR1 as SGHRS and CDR2 as YFSETQ. Trimming took 3 bases from V and 6 from J, leaving 15 bases between them. The chain's CDR3 is CASSSGTSYDGYTF. CDR3 nucleotide sequence: TGCGCCAGCAGCTCGGGGACAAGCTATGATGGCTACACCTTC.

The rearrangement joins TRBV27 to TRBJ2-7; possibly TRBD2 for D (6 bases). CDR1 and CDR2 (germline): MNHEY, SMNVEV (reference sequence). The CDR3 has 13 amino acids. Trimming removed 6 bases from V and 5 bases from J, with 14 bases in between. In nucleotides, the CDR3 is TGTGCCAGCAGAGTAGGCAGGGAGGACGAGCAGTACTTC. It specifies CASRVGREDEQYF.

This clonotype was seen only a few times. This chain links TRBV20-1 with TRBJ1-2; 7 nucleotides match TRBD1. This CDR3 spans 14 amino acids. Germline-derived CDR1 and CDR2 are DFQATT and SNEGSKA (reference sequence). J was trimmed by 8 bases and V by 0 bases; bases with no gene match: 9. DNA of the CDR3: TGCAGTGCTAGAGATCGACAGGGCCCCTGGGGCTACACCTTC. Translating it yields CSARDRQGPWGYTF.

The V call is TRBV7-3, the J call TRBJ2-2; 8 bases are shared with TRBD1. The CDR3 contains 16 residues. The germline V gene encodes CDR1 SGHTA and CDR2 FQGTGA. With 5 bases clipped from V and 5 bases from J, the junction kept 10 bases outside the gene matches. The CDR3: CASSPRTGTPTGELFF. CDR3 sequence (DNA): TGTGCCAGCAGCCCTCGGACAGGGACTCCAACCGGGGAGCTGTTTTTT.

This clonotype has more than one count but fewer than ten. The chain combines TRBV6-5 with TRBJ2-7; possible D gene TRBD2, 6 bases. V was trimmed by 4 bases and J by 6 bases, leaving 10 bases between them. CDR3 size: 12 residues. CDR1 is MNHEY and CDR2 is SVGAGI in the germline V gene. The CDR3 sequence: CASSSGVREQYF. The CDR3 DNA follows: TGTGCCAGCAGTTCGGGGGTGCGCGAGCAGTACTTC.

Only a few counts were recorded for this clonotype. The chain has TRBV5-1 and TRBJ2-7, with 10 bases identical to TRBD1. This CDR3 contains 15 residues. Germline V gene sequence: CDR1 SGHRS, CDR2 YFSETQ. Losses at the gene ends were 2 bases for V and 3 bases for J; bases not matched to a gene: 5. CDR3 sequence reads: CASSLSGQGFYEQYF. The CDR3 DNA is TGCGCCAGCAGCTTATCGGGACAGGGGTTCTACGAGCAGTACTTC.

The chain is built from TRBV5-1 and TRBJ2-5, with D perhaps being TRBD1 or TRBD2 (6 bases each). Germline V lookup: CDR1 SGHRS, CDR2 YFSETQ. This CDR3 is built from 15 residues. V lost 3 bases, J lost 3 bases, and 15 bases lay in between. In DNA form, the CDR3 reads TGCGCCAGCAGCTGGGGAGGTCACAGGGAAGAGACCCAGTACTTC. Amino acid sequence: CASSWGGHREETQYF.

This clonotype showed up many times. CDR3 in DNA: TGTGCCAGCAGCCCAACTAGCGGGAGAGAGACCCAGTACTTC. Translation: CASSPTSGRETQYF. The gene calls are TRBV7-6 and TRBJ2-5; 11 bases match TRBD2. Unmatched junction bases numbered 3, after V lost 5 bases and J lost 4 bases. This CDR3 has 14 residues. Germline-derived CDR1 and CDR2 are SGHVS and FNYEAQ.

This clonotype was counted ten times or more. The chain couples TRBV20-1 to TRBJ2-3; D call uncertain. Germline CDR1 DFQATT, CDR2 SNEGSKA (reference sequence). The V end lost 2 bases, the J end lost 4 bases, and 4 bases lay between the germline ends. The CDR3 runs to 11 residues. CDR3 sequence: CSARFADTQYF. CDR3 nucleotides: TGCAGTGCTAGATTCGCAGATACGCAGTATTTT.

This clonotype has just a few counts. The J gene is TRBJ2-5, the V gene TRBV28, with D possibly being TRBD2 (6 bases). The germline V gene has CDR1 MDHEN and CDR2 SYDVKM. Trimming took 4 bases from V and 5 from J, leaving 14 bases between them. This CDR3 has 14 amino acids. This CDR3 reads CASSSAGRLETQYF. The CDR3 DNA sequence: TGTGCCAGCAGTTCCGCGGGGAGATTGGAGACCCAGTACTTC.

The chain recombines TRBV6-1 with TRBJ2-7; maybe TRBD2 (5 bases). Germline V gives CDR1 MNHNS, CDR2 SASEGT. This CDR3 is 13 amino acids long. V lost 3 bases, J lost 6 bases, and 12 bases lay in between. The CDR3 spells CASSEIRGREQYF. The DNA for the CDR3 is TGTGCCAGCAGTGAGATTCGAGGGCGCGAGCAGTACTTC.

This clonotype was counted only a few times. CDR3 nucleotides: TGCGCCAGCAGCCAAGTTGCGGGGCCTTACAATGAGCAGTTCTTC. Protein product: CASSQVAGPYNEQFF. The V gene is TRBV4-3, the J gene TRBJ2-1; D perhaps matches TRBD2 (6 bases). Germline V gene sequence: CDR1 LGHNA, CDR2 YSLEER. The V end lost 1 base, the J end lost 4 bases, and 11 bases lay between the germline ends. The CDR3 contains 15 residues.

The chain uses TRBV12-3 or TRBV12-4 and TRBJ2-1; D perhaps matches TRBD2 (5 bases). CDR3 size: 15 residues. V lost 3 bases and J lost 5, with 14 bases in between. The CDR3 DNA reads as TGTGCCAGCAGTTTTCGAGGGCGAAACGACAATGAGCAGTTCTTC. Translated, it gives CASSFRGRNDNEQFF.

This clonotype was detected only a few times. The chain uses TRBV10-3 and TRBJ2-1; possibly TRBD1 for D (6 bases). The CDR3 has 14 amino acids. From germline, CDR1 is ENHRY and CDR2 SYGVKD. Trimming left V 0 bases short and J 7 bases short, with 10 bases between. The CDR3 sequence: CAISESTGLNEQFF. The CDR3 DNA reads TGTGCCATCAGTGAGTCGACAGGCTTGAATGAGCAGTTCTTC.

This clonotype has more than one count but fewer than ten. The V call is TRBV6-5, the J call TRBJ1-5, with D maybe TRBD1 (5 bases). Looked up from germline, CDR1 is MNHEY and CDR2 is SVGAGI. V dropped 6 bases and J dropped 2 bases, with 11 bases sitting between them. This CDR3 is built from 14 residues. CDR3 residues: CASRLGVGNQPQHF. The CDR3 DNA reads as TGTGCCAGCAGGTTAGGGGTTGGCAATCAGCCCCAGCATTTT.

This chain uses TRBV4-1 with TRBJ2-1; weak D call: TRBD2 (5 bases). V dropped 0 bases and J dropped 1 base, with 10 bases sitting between them. The CDR3 totals 16 residues. Germline CDR1 MGHRA, CDR2 YSYEKL. In nucleotides, the CDR3 is TGCGCCAGCAGCCAAGATTTCGGGGAATCCTACAATGAGCAGTTCTTC. This encodes CASSQDFGESYNEQFF.

The chain joins TRBV4-3 to TRBJ1-3; D is possibly TRBD1 (5 bases). Trimming removed 1 base at V and 1 base at J, with 11 bases between. Germline assignment: CDR1 LGHNA and CDR2 YSLEER. This CDR3 spans 16 amino acids. The CDR3 loop reads CASSQAGSVSGNTIYF. The CDR3 nucleotides are TGCGCCAGCAGCCAAGCAGGGTCGGTATCTGGAAACACCATATATTTT.

CDR3 residues: CASSLWAGARDTQYF. CDR3 nucleotides: TGTGCCAGCAGCTTGTGGGCGGGAGCGAGAGATACGCAGTATTTT. This sequence joins TRBV7-3 and TRBJ2-3; 7 bases fit TRBD2. The trim removed 3 bases at V and 5 bases at J, leaving 8 bases unmatched. This CDR3 has 15 residues. CDR1 and CDR2 from the germline V gene are SGHTA and FQGTGA.

This chain joins TRBV7-2 and TRBJ2-3, with TRBD1 identical over 7 bases. V trimming: 5 bases; J trimming: 0 bases; junction bases outside the gene matches: 5. Germline CDR1 and CDR2: SGHTA and FQGNSA. The CDR3 spans 15 residues. The CDR3 loop reads CASSPDRLSTDTQYF. CDR3 DNA: TGTGCCAGCAGCCCGGACAGGCTTAGCACAGATACGCAGTATTTT.

This clonotype has a count of ten or more. The V and J genes are TRBV7-9 and TRBJ2-7; D is perhaps TRBD2 (5 bases). The CDR3 length is 12 residues. V was trimmed by 1 base and J by 6 bases, leaving 7 bases between them. CDR1 and CDR2 (germline): SEHNR, FQNEAQ (reference sequence). This CDR3 is CASSLGGSEQYF. CDR3 nucleotide sequence: TGTGCCAGCAGCTTAGGAGGGAGCGAGCAGTACTTC.